A single sample is the source of the 7 T cell receptor beta chains below, sequenced in a study of blood T cell repertoires in COVID-19. Sequenced by immunoSEQ multiplex PCR; TCRdb stores in-frame clones only, minus some. The data contain 350,000 to 450,000 clones, around 86% of them seen just once; the ten biggest clones take up about 4.8%. Material for sequencing was PBMCs or T cells enriched from blood (not recorded which). These receptors all stem from a woman in her forties or fifties who had recovered from COVID-19.

This chain joins TRBV7-9 and TRBJ2-5; a weak D match, TRBD1 (6 bases). Per the germline V gene, CDR1 is SEHNR and CDR2 is FQNEAQ (reference sequence). The CDR3 extends over 15 amino acids. Trimming took 5 bases from V and 4 from J, leaving 17 bases between them. CDR3 nucleotides: TGTGCCAGCAGCGGGGGACACGAAGGGTCAGAGACCCAGTACTTC. It encodes CASSGGHEGSETQYF.

The chain's CDR3 is CAWSVQGVYTGELFF. The DNA of the CDR3 is TGTGCCTGGAGTGTACAGGGGGTGTACACCGGGGAGCTGTTTTTT. The rearrangement joins TRBV30 to TRBJ2-2; TRBD1 matches at 8 bases. From germline, CDR1 is GTSNPN and CDR2 SVGIG (reference sequence). The CDR3 totals 15 residues. With 0 bases clipped from V and 3 bases from J, the junction kept 3 bases outside the gene matches.

The genes are TRBV4-3 and TRBJ2-1, with 10 bases fitting TRBD2. Germline V gene lookup returns CDR1 LGHNA and CDR2 YSLEER. V lost 0 bases, J lost 0 bases, and 14 bases stayed unmatched. This CDR3 is 21 amino acids long. CDR3 in amino acids: CASSQDRASGSGISSYNEQFF. The CDR3 bases are TGCGCCAGCAGCCAAGATAGGGCTAGCGGGAGCGGAATTAGCTCCTACAATGAGCAGTTCTTC.

This rearrangement joins TRBV19 to TRBJ1-1; TRBD1 aligns across 7 bases. V lost 7 bases, J lost 4 bases, and 15 bases stayed unmatched. This CDR3 has 16 amino acids. The germline V gene encodes CDR1 LNHDA and CDR2 SQIVND (reference sequence). CDR3 residues: CASKSAGGVWGTEAFF. The CDR3 coding sequence is TGTGCCAGTAAATCCGCAGGGGGTGTGTGGGGCACTGAAGCTTTCTTT.

The chain uses TRBV4-1 and TRBJ2-7; 8 bases are a match to TRBD2. CDR1 MGHRA and CDR2 YSYEKL come from the germline V gene. The trim removed 0 bases at V and 7 bases at J, leaving 14 bases unmatched. The CDR3 consists of 17 residues. The CDR3 bases are TGCGCCAGCAGCCAAGATTTTTTGCCGGGGGGGTTCAGGGAGCAGTACTTC. As protein: CASSQDFLPGGFREQYF.

Many counts were recorded for this clone. The chain has TRBV2 and TRBJ2-7; 11 bases line up with TRBD1. Germline V gives CDR1 SNHLY, CDR2 FYNNEI. V lost 6 bases, J lost 2 bases, and 9 bases stayed unmatched. The CDR3 length is 16 residues. DNA of the CDR3: TGTGCCAGCAGCATTAGCCGGGACAGGGGGACCTACGAGCAGTACTTC. Its translation is CASSISRDRGTYEQYF.

The chain recombines TRBV11-3 with TRBJ2-5; 11 positions match TRBD2. The V gene end was trimmed by 1 base and the J gene end by 4 bases; junction bases not matched to a gene: 2. CDR3 length: 15 residues. Germline CDR1 SGHNT, CDR2 YENEEA. The CDR3 DNA follows: TGTGCCAGCAGCTTAGGAGGGACTAGCGGAGAGACCCAGTACTTC. As protein: CASSLGGTSGETQYF.